These 10 T cell receptor beta chains share one sample of origin, sequenced in a study of blood T cell repertoires in COVID-19. Method: immunoSEQ multiplex PCR; TCRdb's copy keeps in-frame clones and lacks some. This sample has about 59,000 clones, with approximately 84% found just once. Sequenced: peripheral blood. The receptors originated from a man older than 75 in a cohort sampled during active COVID-19.

The chain carries TRBV24-1 and TRBJ2-5; 7 positions agree with TRBD2. This CDR3 has 13 residues. From germline, CDR1 is KGHDR and CDR2 SFDVKD. V dropped 5 bases and J dropped 7; count of bases not matched to a gene: 6. The CDR3 coding sequence is TGTGCCACCAGTGTCCCTGGGGGGGTGACCCAGTACTTC. Its protein is CATSVPGGVTQYF.

This chain uses TRBV11-2 with TRBJ2-1; D is unclear. The germline V gene has CDR1 SGHAT and CDR2 FQNNGV. The V gene lost 2 bases and the J gene lost 9 bases, with 11 bases spanning the gap. This CDR3 spans 13 amino acids. Here the CDR3 reads CASSLLEKSEQFF. The CDR3 region has the DNA TGTGCCAGCAGCTTACTGGAGAAGAGTGAGCAGTTCTTC.

V usage is TRBV6-5 and J usage is TRBJ1-1; D remains ambiguous. Germline V gene lookup returns CDR1 MNHEY and CDR2 SVGAGI. The CDR3 totals 14 residues. The V gene lost 2 bases and the J gene lost 4 bases, with 11 bases spanning the gap. The CDR3 sequence is CASSYRSPGTEAFF. CDR3 DNA sequence: TGTGCCAGCAGTTACCGGTCTCCCGGCACTGAAGCTTTCTTT.

V is TRBV10-3 and J is TRBJ2-2; D unclear. V lost 4 bases and J 5 bases, leaving 8 bases between the germline ends. Germline V gives CDR1 ENHRY, CDR2 SYGVKD. This CDR3 has 13 residues. In nucleotides, the CDR3 is TGTGCCATCAGTGCGGGTCAGACCGGGGAGCTGTTTTTT. Protein sequence: CAISAGQTGELFF.

The gene calls are TRBV11-2 and TRBJ2-7; 8 nucleotides align to TRBD1. Germline V lookup: CDR1 SGHAT, CDR2 FQNNGV. V was pared by 7 bases and J by 5 bases, with 10 bases of the junction left unmatched. The CDR3 length is 14 residues. For the CDR3, the DNA is TGTGCCAGCACCTATGGGACAGGTCAGAACGAGCAGTACTTC. The encoded protein is CASTYGTGQNEQYF.

The chain combines TRBV6-6 with TRBJ1-2, with 11 bases lining up with TRBD1. The length of the CDR3 is 13 residues. Trimming took 5 bases from V and 6 from J; bases not matched to a gene: 2. Germline V lookup: CDR1 MNHNY, CDR2 SVGAGI (reference sequence). The CDR3 spells CASSRTGGDGYTF. CDR3 sequence (DNA): TGTGCCAGCAGTCGGACAGGGGGCGATGGCTACACCTTC.

J is TRBJ2-1 and V is TRBV20-1; D may be TRBD2 (5 bases). Germline V CDR1 and CDR2: DFQATT, SNEGSKA (reference sequence). This CDR3 contains 16 residues. V was shortened by 3 bases and J by 1 base, with 16 bases between the two germline ends. The CDR3 nucleotides are TGCAGTGCTAGTGAGGCTAGCTTTTTTTCCTACAATGAGCAGTTCTTC. Translated, it gives CSASEASFFSYNEQFF.

This clone has a handful of counts. The rearrangement joins TRBV6-5 to TRBJ1-3; no clear D. This CDR3 is 14 amino acids long. With 4 bases removed from V and 2 bases from J, the gap between germline ends came to 9 bases. Germline loops: CDR1 MNHEY, CDR2 SVGAGI. This chain's CDR3 is CASSLQPTGNTIYF. CDR3 coding DNA: TGTGCCAGCAGTTTACAGCCTACTGGAAACACCATATATTTT.

The J gene is TRBJ2-5, the V gene TRBV7-2, with 12 positions matching TRBD2. The CDR3 sequence is 16 residues long. CDR1 is SGHTA and CDR2 is FQGNSA in the germline V gene. V was clipped by 5 bases and J by 7 bases; unmatched bases: 11. CDR3 sequence: CASSPRLAGAGGTQYF. The CDR3 DNA follows: TGTGCCAGCAGCCCGCGACTAGCGGGGGCCGGTGGGACCCAGTACTTC. The entire variable domain, with the rest obtained from reference TRBV7-2 and TRBJ2-5, is as follows: GAGVSQSPSNKVTEKGKDVELRCDPISGHTALYWYRQSLGQGLEFLIYFQGNSAPDKSGLPSDRFSAERTGGSVSTLTIQRTQQEDSAVYLCASSPRLAGAGGTQYFGPGTRLLVL.

This clone was recorded only once. The chain combines TRBV18 with TRBJ2-1; TRBD1 aligns across 11 bases. This CDR3 has 14 residues. Germline CDR1 and CDR2: KGHSH and LQKENI. The V gene end was trimmed by 5 bases and the J gene end by 9 bases; junction bases not matched to a gene: 6. CDR3 amino acids: CASSTGTGGTEQFF. CDR3 nucleotide sequence: TGTGCCAGCTCAACCGGGACAGGGGGTACTGAGCAGTTCTTC.